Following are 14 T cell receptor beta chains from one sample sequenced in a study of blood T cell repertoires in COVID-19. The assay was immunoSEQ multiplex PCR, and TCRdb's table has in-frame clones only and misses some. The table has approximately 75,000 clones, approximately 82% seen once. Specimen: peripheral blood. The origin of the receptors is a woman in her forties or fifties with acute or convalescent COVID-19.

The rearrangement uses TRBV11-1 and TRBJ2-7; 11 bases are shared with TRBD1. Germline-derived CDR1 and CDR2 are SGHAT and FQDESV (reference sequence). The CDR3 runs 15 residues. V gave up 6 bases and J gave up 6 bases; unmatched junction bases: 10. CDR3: CASSLSPGTGGEQYF. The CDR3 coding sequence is TGTGCCAGCAGTCTTTCTCCCGGGACAGGGGGCGAGCAGTACTTC. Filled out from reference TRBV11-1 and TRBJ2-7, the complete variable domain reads EAEVAQSPRYKITEKSQAVAFWCDPISGHATLYWYRQILGQGPELLVQFQDESVVDDSQLPKDRFSAERLKGVDSTLKIQPAELGDSAMYLCASSLSPGTGGEQYFGPGTRLTVT.

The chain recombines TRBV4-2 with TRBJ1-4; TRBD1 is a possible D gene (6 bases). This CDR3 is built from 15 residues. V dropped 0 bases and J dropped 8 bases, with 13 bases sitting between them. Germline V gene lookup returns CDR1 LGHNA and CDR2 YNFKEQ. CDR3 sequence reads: CASSQEPGAGEKLFF. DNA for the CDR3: TGTGCCAGCAGCCAAGAACCAGGGGCTGGGGAAAAACTGTTTTTT.

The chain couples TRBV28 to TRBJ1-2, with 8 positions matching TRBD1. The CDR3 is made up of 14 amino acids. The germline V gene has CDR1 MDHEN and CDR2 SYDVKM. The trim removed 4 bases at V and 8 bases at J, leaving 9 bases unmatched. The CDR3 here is CASSWGQVESGYTF. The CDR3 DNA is TGTGCCAGCAGTTGGGGACAGGTCGAAAGCGGCTACACCTTC.

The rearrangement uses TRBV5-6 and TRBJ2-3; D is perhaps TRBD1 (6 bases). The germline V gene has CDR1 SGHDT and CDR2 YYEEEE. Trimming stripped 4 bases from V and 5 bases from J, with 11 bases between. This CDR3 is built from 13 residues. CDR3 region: CASSVPGQDTQYF. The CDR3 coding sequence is TGTGCCAGCAGCGTTCCGGGACAAGATACGCAGTATTTT. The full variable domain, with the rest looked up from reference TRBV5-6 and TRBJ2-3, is DAGVTQSPTHLIKTRGQQVTLRCSPKSGHDTVSWYQQALGQGPQFIFQYYEEEERQRGNFPDRFSGHQFPNYSSELNVNALLLGDSALYLCASSVPGQDTQYFGPGTRLTVL.

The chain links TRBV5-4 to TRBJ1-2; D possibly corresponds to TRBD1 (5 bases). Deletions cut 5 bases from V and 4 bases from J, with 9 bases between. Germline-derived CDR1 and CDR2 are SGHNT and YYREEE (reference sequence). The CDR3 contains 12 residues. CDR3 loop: CASRPDSYGYTF. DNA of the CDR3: TGTGCCAGCAGACCCGACAGCTATGGCTACACCTTC.

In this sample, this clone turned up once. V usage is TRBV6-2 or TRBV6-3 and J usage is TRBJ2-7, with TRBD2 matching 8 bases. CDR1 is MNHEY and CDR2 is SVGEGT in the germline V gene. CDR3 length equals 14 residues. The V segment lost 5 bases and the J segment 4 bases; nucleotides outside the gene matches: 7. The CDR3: CASSKPGGDYEQYF. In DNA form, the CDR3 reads TGTGCCAGCAGTAAACCGGGGGGGGATTACGAGCAGTACTTC.

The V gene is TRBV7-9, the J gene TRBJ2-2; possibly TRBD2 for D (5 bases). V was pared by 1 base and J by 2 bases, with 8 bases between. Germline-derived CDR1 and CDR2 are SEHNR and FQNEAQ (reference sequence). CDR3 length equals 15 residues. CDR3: CASSLERPNTGELFF. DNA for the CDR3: TGTGCCAGCAGCTTAGAGCGGCCCAACACCGGGGAGCTGTTTTTT.

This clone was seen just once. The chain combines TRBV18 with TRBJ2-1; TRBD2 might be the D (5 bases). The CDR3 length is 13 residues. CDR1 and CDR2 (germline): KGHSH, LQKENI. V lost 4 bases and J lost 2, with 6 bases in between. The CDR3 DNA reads TGTGCCAGCTCACGGGAGCCCTACAATGAGCAGTTCTTC. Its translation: CASSREPYNEQFF.

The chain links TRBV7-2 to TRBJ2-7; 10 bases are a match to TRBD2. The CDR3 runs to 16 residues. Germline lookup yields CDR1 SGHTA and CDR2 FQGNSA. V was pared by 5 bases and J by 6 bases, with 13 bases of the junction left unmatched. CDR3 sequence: CASSLRFRASGGEQYF. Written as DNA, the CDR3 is TGTGCCAGCAGCCTCAGGTTTAGGGCTAGCGGGGGCGAGCAGTACTTC.

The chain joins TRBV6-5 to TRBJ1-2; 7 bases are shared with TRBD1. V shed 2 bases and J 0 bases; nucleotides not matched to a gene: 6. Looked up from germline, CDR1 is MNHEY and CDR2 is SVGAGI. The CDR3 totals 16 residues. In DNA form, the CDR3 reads TGTGCCAGCAGTTACACAGGGGCCTATTCTAACTATGGCTACACCTTC. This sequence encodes CASSYTGAYSNYGYTF.

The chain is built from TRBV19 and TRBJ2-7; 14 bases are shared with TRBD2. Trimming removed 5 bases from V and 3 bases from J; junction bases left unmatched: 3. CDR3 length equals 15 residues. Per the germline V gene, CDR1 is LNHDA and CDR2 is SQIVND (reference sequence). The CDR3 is CASSATSGGGYEQYF. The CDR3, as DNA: TGTGCCAGTAGTGCGACTAGCGGGGGGGGCTACGAGCAGTACTTC.

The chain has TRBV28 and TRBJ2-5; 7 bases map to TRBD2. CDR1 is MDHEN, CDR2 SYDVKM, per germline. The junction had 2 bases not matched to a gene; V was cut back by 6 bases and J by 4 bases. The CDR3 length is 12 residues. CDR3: CASRGGRETQYF. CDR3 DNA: TGTGCCAGCAGGGGGGGGAGAGAGACCCAGTACTTC. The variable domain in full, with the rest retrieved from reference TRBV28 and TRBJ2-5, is DVKVTQSSRYLVKRTGEKVFLECVQDMDHENMFWYRQDPGLGLRLIYFSYDVKMKEKGDIPEGYSVSREKKERFSLILESASTNQTSMYLCASRGGRETQYFGPGTRLLVL.

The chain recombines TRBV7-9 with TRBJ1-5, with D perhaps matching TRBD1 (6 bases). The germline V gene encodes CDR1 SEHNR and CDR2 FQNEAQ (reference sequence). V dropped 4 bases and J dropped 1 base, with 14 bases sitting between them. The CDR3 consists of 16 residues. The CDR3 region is CASSSSQGGSNQPQHF. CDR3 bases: TGTGCCAGCAGCTCTTCACAGGGAGGGAGCAATCAGCCCCAGCATTTT.

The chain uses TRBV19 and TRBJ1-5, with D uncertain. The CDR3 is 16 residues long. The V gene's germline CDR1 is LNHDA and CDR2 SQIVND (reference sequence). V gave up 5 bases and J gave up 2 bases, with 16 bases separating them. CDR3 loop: CASSDLIALGNQPQHF. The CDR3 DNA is TGTGCCAGTAGTGATCTCATAGCGCTCGGCAATCAGCCCCAGCATTTT.